These T cell receptor beta chains were read from a single sample in a study of blood T cell repertoires in COVID-19. The protocol was immunoSEQ multiplex PCR, while the TCRdb copy is restricted to in-frame clones and leaves out a portion. The repertoire holds more than 250,000 clones, with almost 90% as singletons. Sequenced sample: PBMCs or T cells enriched from blood (not recorded which). The receptors come from a woman aged 18-29 years with acute COVID-19. Both conserved end residues are part of each CDR3. The D gene is left open where the match is weak. Clone size, where shown, is once, few, many, or a class for clones that have expanded.

d_call,v_call,j_call,clone_size,cdr3_length,cdr3_nt,cdr3_aa
TRBD2,TRBV7-8,TRBJ2-7,NA,15,TGTGCCAGCAGCTTAGATAGTAGCGGGAGTTACGAGCAGTACTTC,CASSLDSSGSYEQYF
TRBD2,TRBV27,TRBJ2-1,NA,15,TGTGCCAGCAAGCGGGAGGGCCTTAGCCACAATGAGCAGTTCTTC,CASKREGLSHNEQFF
TRBD1,TRBV6-5,TRBJ1-5,NA,15,TGTGCCAGCAGAAAGGACAGGGGGTACAATCAGCCCCAGCATTTT,CASRKDRGYNQPQHF
NA,TRBV14,TRBJ2-7,NA,14,TGTGCCAGCAGCCCCCGGGGAAATATGTGGGAGCAGTACTTC,CASSPRGNMWEQYF
TRBD1,TRBV28,TRBJ2-1,NA,18,TGTGCCAGCAGTTCGGGACAGATCGCAATCCCTCGCAACAATGAGCAGTTCTTC,CASSSGQIAIPRNNEQFF
TRBD1,TRBV19,TRBJ1-1,NA,12,TGTGCCAGTAGTATAGGCGGGACAGGGGCTTTCTTT,CASSIGGTGAFF
TRBD1,TRBV19,TRBJ1-6,NA,18,TGTGCCAGTACCCCCGGGGCGACAGGGCGAAACTATAATTCACCCCTCCACTTT,CASTPGATGRNYNSPLHF
NA,TRBV6-2/TRBV6-3,TRBJ2-7,once,16,TGTGCCAGCAGTTATAATATGAAAGGGGGTCAGCACGAGCAGTACTTC,CASSYNMKGGQHEQYF
NA,TRBV4-2,TRBJ1-3,NA,16,TGTGCCAGCAGCCAAGATGGGGGACACTCTGGAAACACCATATATTTT,CASSQDGGHSGNTIYF
TRBD1,TRBV29-1,TRBJ2-1,NA,12,TGCAGCGCAAACAGGGGTCCCAATGAGCAGTTCTTC,CSANRGPNEQFF
NA,TRBV11-2,TRBJ1-2,NA,12,TGTGCCAGCAGCTTAAGTCTGGGGGCGCCCACCTTC,CASSLSLGAPTF
TRBD2,TRBV3-1/TRBV3-2,TRBJ2-3,NA,16,TGTGCCAGCAGTCCTAGCGGGAGGGGAAGCACAGATACGCAGTATTTT,CASSPSGRGSTDTQYF
NA,TRBV11-2,TRBJ2-1,NA,15,TGTGCCAGCAGCTTAGCCGCCGGGTTCTACAATGAGCAGTTCTTC,CASSLAAGFYNEQFF
TRBD1,TRBV27,TRBJ1-4,few,15,TGTGCCAGCAGTTTATGGACAGGTGGAAGGGTGAAACTGTTTTTT,CASSLWTGGRVKLFF
TRBD2,TRBV30,TRBJ2-7,few,14,TGTGCCTGGAGGGGGACTAGCGGGTCTTACGAGCAGTACTTC,CAWRGTSGSYEQYF
NA,TRBV29-1,TRBJ1-2,NA,13,TGCAGCGTTGAGGTTGGGGGGGTGGATGGCTACACCTTC,CSVEVGGVDGYTF
TRBD2,TRBV7-8,TRBJ2-5,NA,13,TGTGCCAGCAGCTTAGGCGGGAGTCAGACCCAGTACTTC,CASSLGGSQTQYF
TRBD2,TRBV5-1,TRBJ2-1,NA,16,TGCGCCAGCAGCTTGGATGGTAGCGGGAGCTACAATGAGCAGTTCTTC,CASSLDGSGSYNEQFF
NA,TRBV27,TRBJ2-7,NA,13,TGTGCCAGCAGTTCCCCAGGGCTCCGCGAGCAGTACTTC,CASSSPGLREQYF
NA,TRBV7-8,TRBJ2-7,NA,14,TGTGCCAGCAGCTTAGGTGTCGGTTCCTACGAGCAGTACTTC,CASSLGVGSYEQYF
TRBD1,TRBV7-2,TRBJ1-6,once,15,TGTGCCAGCAGGCAGACAGGGGGTCGGAATTCACCCCTCCACTTT,CASRQTGGRNSPLHF
TRBD1,TRBV27,TRBJ1-6,NA,15,TGTGCCAGCAGTATACGGGGACAGGGAGGTTCACCCCTCCACTTT,CASSIRGQGGSPLHF
TRBD1,TRBV18,TRBJ1-1,NA,14,TGTGCCAGCTCTAGGGACAGTAAGAACACTGAAGCTTTCTTT,CASSRDSKNTEAFF
NA,TRBV20-1,TRBJ2-1,NA,15,TGCAGTGCTAGTCATGTAGGGAGGCCGGGTAGTGAGCAGTTCTTC,CSASHVGRPGSEQFF
NA,TRBV11-3,TRBJ2-1,NA,13,TGTGCCAGCAGCTTAGAGGGTAGGGGTGAGCAGTTCTTC,CASSLEGRGEQFF
NA,TRBV12-3/TRBV12-4,TRBJ1-2,once,11,TGTGCCAGCAGTCGGACCAAAGGGAGCACCTTC,CASSRTKGSTF
TRBD1,TRBV27,TRBJ2-7,once,15,TGTGCCAGCAGTTTAGGGACAGGGGGCCCTCAGGGGCAGTACTTC,CASSLGTGGPQGQYF
NA,TRBV19,TRBJ1-5,NA,15,TGTGCCAGTAGTATTGCGGGACGGAGCAATCAGCCCCAGCATTTT,CASSIAGRSNQPQHF
NA,TRBV7-6,TRBJ2-7,few,14,TGTGCCAGCAGCTTTGGAGGGGCCTCCTACGAGCAGTACTTC,CASSFGGASYEQYF
NA,TRBV29-1,TRBJ1-3,NA,12,TGCAGCGGCCAGACGGGGGGAAACACCATATATTTT,CSGQTGGNTIYF
TRBD1,TRBV9,TRBJ2-7,NA,15,TGTGCCAGCAGCGTCTCGACAGGGTTTTCCTACGAGCAGTACTTC,CASSVSTGFSYEQYF
NA,TRBV18,TRBJ2-4,NA,17,TGTGCCAGCTCACCTCGGCGGGATAATATAGCCAAAAACATTCAGTACTTC,CASSPRRDNIAKNIQYF